This record covers a single T cell receptor (beta chain). Its antigen remains unidentified. Base qualities are not recorded, but no much larger clone differs from it by a single base. This sample is part of a study of blood T cell repertoires in COVID-19 (dated by TCRdb to about 2020). For the study in its entirety: The collaborator samples originated in the United States, Italy and Spain and spanned the acute and convalescent phases of COVID-19. The dataset comprised deeply sampled blood TCRbeta repertoires from subjects exposed to, actively infected with, or recovered from COVID-19. Where available, HLA class I and class II types were taken from metadata supplied by the sample provider and were not determined by assay-based typing. The material from the prospective study consisted of cDNA or gDNA derived from T cells, B-cell-depleted T cells, or PBMCs. Nearly every sample came with metadata listing a de-identified subject ID, COVID-19 status, age in years and sex. The samples were drawn from two sources: the first 160 participants of the ongoing ImmuneRACE study, and 1,254 subjects contributed by 6 global collaborators. The repertoires were released in a freely available public database meant as a resource for research on the immune response to SARS-CoV-2. Study-wide conclusions, independent of this receptor: How much clinical and demographic metadata was included differed by source and by participant, and the metadata was provided uncurated.

Collaborating institutions collected whole blood in K2EDTA tubes following their own protocols. For TCRbeta analysis, collaborators shipped samples in one of three forms: frozen whole blood, isolated PBMCs, or DNA extracted from either of those sample types. The immunoSEQ Assay, a bias-controlled multiplex PCR, was used to amplify TCRbeta CDR3 regions from genomic DNA. On the study's bioinformatics: Nucleated cell counts per sample were estimated from amplification of reference gene primers within the assay. Sequence reads were collapsed and filtered to measure the absolute abundance of every unique TCRbeta CDR3 rearrangement. For each sample, productive Simpson clonality was calculated as the square root of Simpson's diversity index over productive rearrangements. TCRdb re-hosts the immuneACCESS table, in-frame sequences only. Its copies lack some clones; in the studies checked, an unresolved V gene accounts for under half of them, and the cause for the rest is not known. Clonal size and the V and J genes are those of that table, whereas D and trimming came from the DNA. The sample table records about 170,000 clones; 82% of these occur just once. Roughly a tenth of the sample comes from the top ten.

The clonotype originates from an elderly woman with active or convalescent COVID-19. Sequenced input: peripheral blood.

The DNA is as follows: TGTGCCACCAGCAGAGATTACAATCAGCCCCAGCATTTT. It codes for CATSRDYNQPQHF. Recombination joined TRBV15 with TRBJ1-5; there is no confident call for the D gene. In the germline V gene (reference sequence), CDR1 corresponds to LNHNV and CDR2 to YYDKDF. The V end loses 0 bases and the J end loses 3 bases, and a stretch of 3 bases separates them. Including cysteine and phenylalanine, the CDR3 has 13 amino acids. The only DNA kept is the CDR3, 39 bases in frame from the first base. When the CDR3 is completed using the reference TRBV15 and TRBJ1-5 genes on either side, the full variable domain is DAMVIQNPRYQVTQFGKPVTLSCSQTLNHNVMYWYQQKSSQAPKLLFHYYDKDFNNEADTPDNFQSRRPNTSFCFLDIRSPGLGDTAMYLCATSRDYNQPQHFGDGTRLSIL.